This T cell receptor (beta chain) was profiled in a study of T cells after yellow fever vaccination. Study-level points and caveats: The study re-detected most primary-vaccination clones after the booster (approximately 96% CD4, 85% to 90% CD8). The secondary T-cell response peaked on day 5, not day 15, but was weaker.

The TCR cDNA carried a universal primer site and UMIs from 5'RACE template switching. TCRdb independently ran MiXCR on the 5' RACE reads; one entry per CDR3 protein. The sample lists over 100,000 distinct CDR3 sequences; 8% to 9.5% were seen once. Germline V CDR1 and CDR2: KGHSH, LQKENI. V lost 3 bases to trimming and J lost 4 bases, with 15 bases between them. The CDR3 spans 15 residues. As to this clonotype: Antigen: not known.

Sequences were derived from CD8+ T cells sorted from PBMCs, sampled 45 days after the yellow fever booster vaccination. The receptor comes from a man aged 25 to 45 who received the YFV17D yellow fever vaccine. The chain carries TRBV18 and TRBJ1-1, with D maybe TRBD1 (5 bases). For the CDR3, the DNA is TGTGCCAGCTCACCGCCTGGGGGAGTTCCCACTGAAGCTTTCTTT. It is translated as CASSPPGGVPTEAFF.